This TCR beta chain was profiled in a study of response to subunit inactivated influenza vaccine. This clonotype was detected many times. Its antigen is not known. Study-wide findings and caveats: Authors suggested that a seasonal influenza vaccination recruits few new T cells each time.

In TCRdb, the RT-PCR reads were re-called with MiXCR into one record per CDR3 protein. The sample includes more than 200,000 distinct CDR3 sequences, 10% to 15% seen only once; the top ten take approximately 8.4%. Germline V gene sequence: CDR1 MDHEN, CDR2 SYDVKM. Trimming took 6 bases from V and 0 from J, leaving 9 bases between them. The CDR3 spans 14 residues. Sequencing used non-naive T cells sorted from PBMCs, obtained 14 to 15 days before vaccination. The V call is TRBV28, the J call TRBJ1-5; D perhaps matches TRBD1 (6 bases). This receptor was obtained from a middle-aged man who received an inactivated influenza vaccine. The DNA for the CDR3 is TGTGCCAGCAGCCTGGACAGTAGCAATCAGCCCCAGCATTTT. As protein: CASSLDSSNQPQHF.